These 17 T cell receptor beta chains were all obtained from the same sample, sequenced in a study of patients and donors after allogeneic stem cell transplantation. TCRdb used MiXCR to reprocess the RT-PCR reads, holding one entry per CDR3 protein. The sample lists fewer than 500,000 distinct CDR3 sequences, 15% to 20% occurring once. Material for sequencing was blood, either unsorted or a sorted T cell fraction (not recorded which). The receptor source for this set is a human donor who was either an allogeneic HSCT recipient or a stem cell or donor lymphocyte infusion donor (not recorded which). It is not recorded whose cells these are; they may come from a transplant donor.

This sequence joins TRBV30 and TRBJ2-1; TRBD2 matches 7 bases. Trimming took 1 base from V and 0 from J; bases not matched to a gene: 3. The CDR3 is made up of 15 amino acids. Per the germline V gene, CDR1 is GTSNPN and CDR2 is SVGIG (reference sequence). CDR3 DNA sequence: TGTGCCTGGAGTGGGGAGCGGGACTCCTACAATGAGCAGTTCTTC. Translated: CAWSGERDSYNEQFF.

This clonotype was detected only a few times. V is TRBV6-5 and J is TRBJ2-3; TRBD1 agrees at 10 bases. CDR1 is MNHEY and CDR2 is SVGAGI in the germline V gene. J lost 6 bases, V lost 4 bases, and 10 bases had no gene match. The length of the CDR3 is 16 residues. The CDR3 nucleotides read TGTGCCAGCAGTTGGGGACAGGGGTACCTACGTGATACGCAGTATTTT. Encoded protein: CASSWGQGYLRDTQYF.

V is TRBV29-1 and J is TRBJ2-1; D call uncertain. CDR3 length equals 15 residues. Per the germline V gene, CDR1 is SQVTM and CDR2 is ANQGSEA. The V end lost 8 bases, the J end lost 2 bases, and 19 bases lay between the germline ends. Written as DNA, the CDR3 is TGCAGCCCGAATTTCGGGCTCGAACCCTACAATGAGCAGTTCTTC. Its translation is CSPNFGLEPYNEQFF.

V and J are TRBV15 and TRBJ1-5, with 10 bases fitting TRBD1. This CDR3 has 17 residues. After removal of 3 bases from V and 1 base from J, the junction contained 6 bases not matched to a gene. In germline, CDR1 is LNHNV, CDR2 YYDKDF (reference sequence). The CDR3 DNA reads TGTGCCACCAGCAGGAATGACAGGGGGCGAAGCAATCAGCCCCAGCATTTT. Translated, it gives CATSRNDRGRSNQPQHF. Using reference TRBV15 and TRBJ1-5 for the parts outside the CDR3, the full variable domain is DAMVIQNPRYQVTQFGKPVTLSCSQTLNHNVMYWYQQKSSQAPKLLFHYYDKDFNNEADTPDNFQSRRPNTSFCFLDIRSPGLGDTAMYLCATSRNDRGRSNQPQHFGDGTRLSIL.

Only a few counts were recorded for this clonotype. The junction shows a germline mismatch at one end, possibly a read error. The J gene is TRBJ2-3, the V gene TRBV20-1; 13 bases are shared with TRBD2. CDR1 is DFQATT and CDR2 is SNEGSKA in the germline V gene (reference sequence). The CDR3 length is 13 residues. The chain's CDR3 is CSATSGGGYTLYF. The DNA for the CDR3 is TGCAGTGCCACTAGCGGGGGGGGATATACGCTGTATTTT.

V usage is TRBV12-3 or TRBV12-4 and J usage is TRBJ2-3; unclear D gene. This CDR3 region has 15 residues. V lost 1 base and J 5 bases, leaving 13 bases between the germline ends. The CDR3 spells CASSLDQNYRDTQYF. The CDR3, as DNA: TGTGCCAGCAGTTTAGACCAGAATTATAGAGATACGCAGTATTTT.

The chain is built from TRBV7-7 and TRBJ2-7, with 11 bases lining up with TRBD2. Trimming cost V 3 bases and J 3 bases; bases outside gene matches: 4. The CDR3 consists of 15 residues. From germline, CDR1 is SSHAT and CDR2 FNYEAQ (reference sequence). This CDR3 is CASSLGLAENYEQYF. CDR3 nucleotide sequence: TGTGCCAGCAGCTTGGGACTAGCGGAAAACTACGAGCAGTACTTC.

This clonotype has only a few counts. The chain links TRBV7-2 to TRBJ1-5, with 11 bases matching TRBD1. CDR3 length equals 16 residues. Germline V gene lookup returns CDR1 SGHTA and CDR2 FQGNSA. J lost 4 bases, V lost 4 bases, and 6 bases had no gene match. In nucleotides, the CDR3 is TGTGCCAGCAGCTCGGACAGGGGGCGCCGAAATCAGCCCCAGCATTTT. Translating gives CASSSDRGRRNQPQHF.

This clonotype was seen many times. CDR3 in amino acids: CSAPSPGTASYEQYF. In nucleotides, the CDR3 is TGCAGTGCTCCATCCCCCGGGACAGCTTCCTACGAGCAGTACTTC. The chain recombines TRBV20-1 with TRBJ2-7; 7 nucleotides agree with TRBD1. The J segment lost 1 base and the V segment lost 5 bases, leaving 11 bases of the junction unmatched. The CDR3 consists of 15 residues. CDR1 and CDR2 from the germline V gene are DFQATT and SNEGSKA (reference sequence).

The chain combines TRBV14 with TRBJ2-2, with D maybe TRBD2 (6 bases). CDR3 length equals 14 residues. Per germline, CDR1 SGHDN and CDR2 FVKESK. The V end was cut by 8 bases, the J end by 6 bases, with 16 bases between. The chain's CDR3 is CASSTGSRAGELFF. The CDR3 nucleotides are TGTGCCAGCTCAACCGGGAGTCGAGCCGGGGAGCTGTTTTTT.

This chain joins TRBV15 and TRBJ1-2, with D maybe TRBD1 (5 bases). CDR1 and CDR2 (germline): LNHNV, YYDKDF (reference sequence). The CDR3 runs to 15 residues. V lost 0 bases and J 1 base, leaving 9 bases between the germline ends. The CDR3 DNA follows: TGTGCCACCAGCAGAGATCTACAGGTTAACTATGGCTACACCTTC. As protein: CATSRDLQVNYGYTF.

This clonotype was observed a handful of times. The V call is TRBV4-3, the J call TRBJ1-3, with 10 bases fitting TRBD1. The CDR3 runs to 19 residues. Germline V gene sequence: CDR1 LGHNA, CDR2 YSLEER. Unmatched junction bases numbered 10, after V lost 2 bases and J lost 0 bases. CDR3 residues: CASSQQWTGGSSSGNTIYF. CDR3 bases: TGCGCCAGCAGCCAACAATGGACAGGGGGGTCCAGCTCTGGAAACACCATATATTTT.

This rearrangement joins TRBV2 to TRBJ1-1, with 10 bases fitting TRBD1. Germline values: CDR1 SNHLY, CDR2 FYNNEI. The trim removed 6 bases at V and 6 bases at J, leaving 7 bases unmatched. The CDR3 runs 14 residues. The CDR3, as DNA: TGTGCCAGCAGGGCGACAGGGGGCAGGCCTGAAGCTTTCTTT. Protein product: CASRATGGRPEAFF.

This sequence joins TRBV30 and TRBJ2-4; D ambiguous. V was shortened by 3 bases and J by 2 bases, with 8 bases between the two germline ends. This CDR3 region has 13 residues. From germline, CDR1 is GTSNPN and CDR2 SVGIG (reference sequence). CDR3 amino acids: CAWSPGSKNIQYF. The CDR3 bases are TGTGCCTGGAGCCCCGGATCCAAAAACATTCAGTACTTC.

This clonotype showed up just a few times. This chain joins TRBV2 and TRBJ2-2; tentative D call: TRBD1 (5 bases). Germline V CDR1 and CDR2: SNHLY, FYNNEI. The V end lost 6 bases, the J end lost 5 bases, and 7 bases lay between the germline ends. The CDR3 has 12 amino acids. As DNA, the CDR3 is TGTGCCAGCAGAGGGGATACCGGGGAGCTGTTTTTT. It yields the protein CASRGDTGELFF.

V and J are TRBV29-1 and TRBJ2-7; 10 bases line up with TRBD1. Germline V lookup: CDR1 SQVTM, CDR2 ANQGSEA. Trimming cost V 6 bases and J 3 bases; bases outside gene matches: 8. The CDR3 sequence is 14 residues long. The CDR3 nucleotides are TGCAGCGTCCTCCGACAGGGGGCAAACTACGAGCAGTACTTC. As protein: CSVLRQGANYEQYF.

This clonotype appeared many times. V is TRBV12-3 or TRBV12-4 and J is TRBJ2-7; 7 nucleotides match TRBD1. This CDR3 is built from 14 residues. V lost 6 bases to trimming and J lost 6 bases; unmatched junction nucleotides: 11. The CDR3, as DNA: TGTGCCAGCAGGCCGACAGGGTATTCGTTCGAGCAGTACTTC. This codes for CASRPTGYSFEQYF.